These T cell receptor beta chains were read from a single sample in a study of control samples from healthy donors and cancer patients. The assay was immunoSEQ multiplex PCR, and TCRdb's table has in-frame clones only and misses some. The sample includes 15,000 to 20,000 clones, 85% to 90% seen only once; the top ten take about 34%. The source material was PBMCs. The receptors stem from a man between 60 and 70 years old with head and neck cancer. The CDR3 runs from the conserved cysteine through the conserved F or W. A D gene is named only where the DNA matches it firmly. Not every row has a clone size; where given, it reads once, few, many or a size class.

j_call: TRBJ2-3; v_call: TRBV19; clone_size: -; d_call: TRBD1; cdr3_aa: CASSDRDRTDTQYF; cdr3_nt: TGTGCCAGCTCGGACAGGGATCGCACAGATACGCAGTATTTT
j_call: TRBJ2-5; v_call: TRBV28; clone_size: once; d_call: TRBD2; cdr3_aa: CASSPIFKGLAGQETQYF; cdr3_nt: TGTGCCAGCAGTCCGATCTTCAAAGGACTAGCGGGCCAAGAGACCCAGTACTTC
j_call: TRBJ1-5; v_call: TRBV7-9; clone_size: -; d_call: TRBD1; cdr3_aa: CATGGTAYSNQPQHF; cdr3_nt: TGTGCCACGGGGGGGACAGCTTATAGCAATCAGCCCCAGCATTTT
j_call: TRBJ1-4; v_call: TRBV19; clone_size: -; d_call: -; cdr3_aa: CATKDATNEKLFF; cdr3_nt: TGTGCCACCAAAGATGCAACTAATGAAAAACTGTTTTTT
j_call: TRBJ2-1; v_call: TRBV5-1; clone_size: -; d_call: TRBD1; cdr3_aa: CASSSTGMLINEQFF; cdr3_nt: TGCGCCAGCAGCTCGACAGGGATGCTTATCAATGAGCAGTTCTTC
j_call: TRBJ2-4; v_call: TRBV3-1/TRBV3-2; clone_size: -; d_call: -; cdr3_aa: CASSPGVANIQYF; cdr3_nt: TGTGCCAGCAGCCCGGGGGTCGCAAACATTCAGTACTTC
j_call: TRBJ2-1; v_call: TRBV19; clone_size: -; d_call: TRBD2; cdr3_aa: CASSIGTSGGAVYNEQFF; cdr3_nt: TGTGCCAGTAGTATTGGGACTAGCGGGGGGGCAGTTTACAATGAGCAGTTCTTC
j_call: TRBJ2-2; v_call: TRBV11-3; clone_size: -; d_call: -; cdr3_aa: CASSLDGGVTQGPNTGELFF; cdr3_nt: TGTGCCAGCAGCTTAGATGGGGGTGTGACGCAGGGGCCGAACACCGGGGAGCTGTTTTTT
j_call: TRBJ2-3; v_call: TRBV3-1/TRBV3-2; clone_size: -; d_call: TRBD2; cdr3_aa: CASSLDLAGGSKLTDTQYF; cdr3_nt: TGTGCCAGCAGCCTGGATTTAGCGGGGGGCTCAAAACTCACAGATACGCAGTATTTT
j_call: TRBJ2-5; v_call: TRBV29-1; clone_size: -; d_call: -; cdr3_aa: CSVEWAGGETQYF; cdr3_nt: TGCAGCGTTGAATGGGCCGGGGGTGAGACCCAGTACTTC
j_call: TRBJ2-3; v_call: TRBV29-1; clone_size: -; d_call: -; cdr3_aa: CSVPLDSTDTQYF; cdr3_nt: TGCAGCGTTCCCTTGGACAGCACAGATACGCAGTATTTT
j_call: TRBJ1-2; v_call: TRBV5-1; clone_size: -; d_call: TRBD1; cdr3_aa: CASGFDRGQSYTF; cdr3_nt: TGCGCCAGCGGCTTTGACAGGGGGCAGAGCTACACCTTC
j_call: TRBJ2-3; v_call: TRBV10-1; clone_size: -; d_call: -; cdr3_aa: CASSESTIGTDTQYF; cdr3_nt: TGCGCCAGCAGTGAGTCCACTATAGGCACAGATACGCAGTATTTT
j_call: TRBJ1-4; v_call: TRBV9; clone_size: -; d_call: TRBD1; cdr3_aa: CASSPGQAATNEKLFF; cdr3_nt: TGTGCCAGCAGCCCGGGACAGGCCGCAACTAATGAAAAACTGTTTTTT
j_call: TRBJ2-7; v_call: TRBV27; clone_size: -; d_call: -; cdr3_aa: CASSSPGRSYEQYF; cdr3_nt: TGTGCCAGCAGTTCCCCAGGGCGATCCTACGAGCAGTACTTC
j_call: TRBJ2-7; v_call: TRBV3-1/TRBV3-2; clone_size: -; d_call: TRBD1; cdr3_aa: CASSPTTGSYEQYF; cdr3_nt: TGTGCCAGCAGCCCCACGACAGGGTCCTACGAGCAGTACTTC
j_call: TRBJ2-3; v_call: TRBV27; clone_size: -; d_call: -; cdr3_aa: CASSLRAPDTQYF; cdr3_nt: TGTGCCAGCAGTTTAAGGGCCCCAGATACGCAGTATTTT
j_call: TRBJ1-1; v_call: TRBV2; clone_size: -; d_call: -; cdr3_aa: CASSEALTEAFF; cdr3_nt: TGTGCCAGCAGTGAAGCGCTGACTGAAGCTTTCTTT
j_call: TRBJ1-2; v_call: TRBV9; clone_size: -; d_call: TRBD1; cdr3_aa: CASSVTGGEDYGYTF; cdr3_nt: TGTGCCAGCAGCGTGACAGGGGGCGAAGATTATGGCTACACCTTC
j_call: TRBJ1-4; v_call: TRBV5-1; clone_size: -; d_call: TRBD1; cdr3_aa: CASSPYDRATNEKLFF; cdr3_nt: TGCGCCAGCAGCCCGTACGACAGGGCAACTAATGAAAAACTGTTTTTT
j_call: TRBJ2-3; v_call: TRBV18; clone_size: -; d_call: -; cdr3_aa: CASSPSTDTADTQYF; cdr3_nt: TGTGCCAGCTCACCCTCGACAGACACGGCAGATACGCAGTATTTT
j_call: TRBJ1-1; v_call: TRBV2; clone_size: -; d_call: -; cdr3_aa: CASRDGWNTEAFF; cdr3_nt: TGTGCCAGCAGGGACGGTTGGAACACTGAAGCTTTCTTT
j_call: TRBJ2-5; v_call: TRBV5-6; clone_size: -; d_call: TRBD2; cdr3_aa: CASRLGLAGAQETQYF; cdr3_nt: TGTGCCAGCAGGCTGGGACTAGCGGGGGCTCAAGAGACCCAGTACTTC
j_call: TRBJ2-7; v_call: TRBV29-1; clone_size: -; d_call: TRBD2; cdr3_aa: CSVRTSGVYEQYF; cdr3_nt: TGCAGCGTGAGGACTAGCGGGGTCTACGAGCAGTACTTC
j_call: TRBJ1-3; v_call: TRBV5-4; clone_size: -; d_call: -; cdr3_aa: CASSSWGASGNTIYF; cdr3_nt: TGTGCCAGCAGCTCTTGGGGGGCCTCTGGAAACACCATATATTTT
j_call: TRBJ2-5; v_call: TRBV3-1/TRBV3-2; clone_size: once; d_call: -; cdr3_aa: CASSHTTWQETQYF; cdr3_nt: TGTGCCAGCAGCCACACCACGTGGCAAGAGACCCAGTACTTC
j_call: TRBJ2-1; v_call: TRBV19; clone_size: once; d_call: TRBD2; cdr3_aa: CATKGSRGLAASSSYNEQFF; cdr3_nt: TGTGCCACCAAGGGGAGCCGGGGACTAGCGGCTTCGAGCTCCTACAATGAGCAGTTCTTC
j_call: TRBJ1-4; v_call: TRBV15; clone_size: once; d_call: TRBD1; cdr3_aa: CATARDREGTNEKLFF; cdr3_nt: TGTGCCACCGCCCGGGACAGGGAGGGCACTAATGAAAAACTGTTTTTT
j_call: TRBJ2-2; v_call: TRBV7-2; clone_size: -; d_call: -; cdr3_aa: CATRRTGELFF; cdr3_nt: TGTGCCACCCGTAGGACCGGGGAGCTGTTTTTT
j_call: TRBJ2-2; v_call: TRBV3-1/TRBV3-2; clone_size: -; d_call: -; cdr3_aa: CASSQARAGVATGELFF; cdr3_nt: TGTGCCAGCAGCCAAGCCCGGGCAGGGGTGGCCACCGGGGAGCTGTTTTTT
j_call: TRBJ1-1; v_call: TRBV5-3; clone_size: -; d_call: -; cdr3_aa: CARSLAGQHALRTEAFF; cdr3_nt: TGTGCCAGAAGCTTGGCCGGACAACATGCCCTGAGGACTGAAGCTTTCTTT
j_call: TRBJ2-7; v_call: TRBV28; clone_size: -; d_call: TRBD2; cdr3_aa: CASSTLAGARYEQYF; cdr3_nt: TGTGCCAGCAGTACACTAGCGGGGGCCAGGTACGAGCAGTACTTC
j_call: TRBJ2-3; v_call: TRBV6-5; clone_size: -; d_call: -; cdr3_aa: CASSYDYTQYF; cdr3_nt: TGTGCCAGCAGTTACGATTATACGCAGTATTTT
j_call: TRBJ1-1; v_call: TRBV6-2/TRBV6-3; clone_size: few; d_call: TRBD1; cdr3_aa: CASSYWQGAEAFF; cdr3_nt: TGTGCCAGCAGTTACTGGCAGGGGGCTGAAGCTTTCTTT
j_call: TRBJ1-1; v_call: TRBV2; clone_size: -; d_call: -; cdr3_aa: CASTQGGNTEAFF; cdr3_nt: TGTGCCAGCACCCAAGGGGGGAACACTGAAGCTTTCTTT
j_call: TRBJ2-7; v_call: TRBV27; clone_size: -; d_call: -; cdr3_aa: CASSFTSQYEQYF; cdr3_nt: TGTGCCAGCAGTTTTACCAGCCAATACGAGCAGTACTTC
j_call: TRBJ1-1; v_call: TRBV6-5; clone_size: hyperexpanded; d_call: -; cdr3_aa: CASNWGGNTEAFF; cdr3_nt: TGTGCCAGCAACTGGGGGGGAAACACTGAAGCTTTCTTT
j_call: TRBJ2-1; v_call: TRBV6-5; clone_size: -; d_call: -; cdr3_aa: CASSLLTGSYNEQFF; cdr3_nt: TGTGCCAGCTCCCTCCTAACCGGCAGTTACAATGAGCAGTTCTTC
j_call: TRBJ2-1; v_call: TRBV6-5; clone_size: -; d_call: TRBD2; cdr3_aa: CASSYSAGGGLFEQFF; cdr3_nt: TGTGCCAGCAGTTACTCGGCGGGGGGGGGATTGTTTGAGCAGTTCTTC
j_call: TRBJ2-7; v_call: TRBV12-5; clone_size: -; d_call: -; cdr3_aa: CASGLVYDGRRGPVKGEQYF; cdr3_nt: TGTGCTAGTGGTTTGGTATACGACGGCAGGCGGGGGCCCGTTAAGGGGGAGCAGTACTTC
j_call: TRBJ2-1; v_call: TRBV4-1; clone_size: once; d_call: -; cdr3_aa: CASSQEGRRFYNEQFF; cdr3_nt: TGCGCCAGCAGCCAAGAGGGACGTAGGTTTTATAATGAGCAGTTCTTC
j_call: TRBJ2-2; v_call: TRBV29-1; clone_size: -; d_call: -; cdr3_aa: CSVEDQMSGFAGELFF; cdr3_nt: TGCAGCGTTGAAGATCAGATGTCGGGGTTTGCCGGGGAGCTGTTTTTT
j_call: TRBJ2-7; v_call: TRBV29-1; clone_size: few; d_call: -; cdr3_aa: CSVENDGPGSYEQYF; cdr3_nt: TGCAGCGTTGAAAATGATGGACCGGGGTCCTACGAGCAGTACTTC
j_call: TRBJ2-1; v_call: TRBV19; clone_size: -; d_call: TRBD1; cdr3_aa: CASSIGWTGNEQFF; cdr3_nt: TGTGCCAGTAGTATAGGTTGGACAGGCAATGAGCAGTTCTTC
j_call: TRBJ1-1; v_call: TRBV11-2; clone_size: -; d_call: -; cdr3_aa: CASSLVRTQAFF; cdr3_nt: TGTGCCAGCAGCTTAGTCCGGACCCAAGCTTTCTTT
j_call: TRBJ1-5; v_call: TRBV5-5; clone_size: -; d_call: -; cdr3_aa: CASSLDWWGQGLHQPQHF; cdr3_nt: TGTGCCAGCAGCTTGGATTGGTGGGGGCAGGGCCTCCATCAGCCCCAGCATTTT
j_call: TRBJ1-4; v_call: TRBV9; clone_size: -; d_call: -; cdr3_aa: CASSVGGWGNEKLFF; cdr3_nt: TGTGCCAGCAGCGTAGGGGGCTGGGGGAATGAAAAACTGTTTTTT
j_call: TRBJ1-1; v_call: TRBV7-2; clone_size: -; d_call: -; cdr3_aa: CASSLGSAMNTEAFF; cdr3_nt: TGTGCCAGCAGCTTAGGGTCAGCAATGAACACTGAAGCTTTCTTT
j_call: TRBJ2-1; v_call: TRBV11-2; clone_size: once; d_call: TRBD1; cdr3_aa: CASSLVDRDRLGNEQFF; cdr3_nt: TGTGCCAGCAGCTTAGTAGATAGGGACAGGCTAGGGAATGAGCAGTTCTTC
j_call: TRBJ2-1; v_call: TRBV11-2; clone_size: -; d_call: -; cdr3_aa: CASSLDQQRGEQFF; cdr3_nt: TGTGCCAGCAGCTTAGATCAGCAGAGAGGGGAGCAGTTCTTC
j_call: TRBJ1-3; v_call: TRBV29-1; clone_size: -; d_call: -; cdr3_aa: CSVEGTDRITGNTIYF; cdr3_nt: TGCAGCGTTGAAGGGACCGACAGGATAACTGGAAACACCATATATTTT
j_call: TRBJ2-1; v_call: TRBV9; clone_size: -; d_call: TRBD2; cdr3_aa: CASSGRTSGGYNEQFF; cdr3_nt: TGTGCCAGCAGCGGACGGACTAGCGGGGGCTACAATGAGCAGTTCTTC
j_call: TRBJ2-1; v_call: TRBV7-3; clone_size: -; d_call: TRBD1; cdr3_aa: CASSRDRGGNEQFF; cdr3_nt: TGTGCCAGCAGCCGGGACAGGGGGGGCAATGAGCAGTTCTTC
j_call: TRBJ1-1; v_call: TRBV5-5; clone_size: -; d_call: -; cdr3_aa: CASSLRDSRTEAFF; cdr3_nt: TGTGCCAGCAGCTTGCGAGACAGCAGAACCGAAGCTTTCTTT
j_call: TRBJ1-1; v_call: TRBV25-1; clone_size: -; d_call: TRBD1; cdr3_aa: CASSGGDRATKAFF; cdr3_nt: TGTGCCAGCAGTGGGGGGGACAGGGCTACAAAAGCTTTCTTT
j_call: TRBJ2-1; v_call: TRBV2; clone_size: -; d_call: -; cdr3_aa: CATQTRYNEQFF; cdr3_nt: TGTGCCACCCAGACACGTTACAATGAGCAGTTCTTC
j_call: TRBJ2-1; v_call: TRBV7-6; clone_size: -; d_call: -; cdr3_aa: CASSLEGEPSYNEQFF; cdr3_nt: TGTGCCAGCAGCTTAGAGGGGGAGCCCTCCTACAATGAGCAGTTCTTC